This T cell receptor (beta chain) was documented in a study of post-analysis software for immune sequencing data. Study information: The cohort encompassed relapsing-remitting, secondary progressive and progressive-relapsing multiple sclerosis disease courses.

General observations from the study: In patients, roughly five TRBV segments were more frequent than in controls, with TRBV5-6, TRBV5-1 and TRBV20-1 among them. There was significantly lower normalized Chao1 diversity in multiple sclerosis patients than in controls.

Unique molecular identifiers were built into the TCR beta cDNA libraries. Each CDR3 protein is one row after TCRdb ran MiXCR on the PCR reads. The repertoire holds more than 500,000 distinct CDR3 sequences, with 30% to 40% as singletons. This clonotype came up a few times. Its antigen is undetermined. V was cut by 2 bases and J by 5 bases, with 15 bases left in between. CDR3 length: 15 residues. Germline loops: CDR1 SGHRS, CDR2 YFSETQ. The chain has TRBV5-1 and TRBJ2-3, with D perhaps TRBD2 (5 bases). Sequenced: blood. This receptor was identified in a girl between 2 and 17 years old with multiple sclerosis. The CDR3 DNA sequence: TGCGCCAGCAGCTTCGGGCCCTTCGGGGAAGATACGCAGTATTTT. Its protein product is CASSFGPFGEDTQYF. Looking up the rest from reference TRBV5-1 and TRBJ2-3 gives the full variable domain: KAGVTQTPRYLIKTRGQQVTLSCSPISGHRSVSWYQQTPGQGLQFLFEYFSETQRNKGNFPGRFSGRQFSNSRSEMNVSTLELGDSALYLCASSFGPFGEDTQYFGPGTRLTVL.